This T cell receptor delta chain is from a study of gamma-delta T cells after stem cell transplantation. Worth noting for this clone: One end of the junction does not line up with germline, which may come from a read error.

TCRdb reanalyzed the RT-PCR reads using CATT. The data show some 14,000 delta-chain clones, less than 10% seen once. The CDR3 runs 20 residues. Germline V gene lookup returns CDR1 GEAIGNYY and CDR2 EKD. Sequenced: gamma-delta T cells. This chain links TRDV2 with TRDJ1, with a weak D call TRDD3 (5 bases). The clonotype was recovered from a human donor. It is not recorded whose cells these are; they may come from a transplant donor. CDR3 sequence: CACDTVRRRLFTLIADTLIF. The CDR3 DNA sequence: TGTGCCTGTGACACCGTTCGTAGGCGACTGTTTACGCTAATTGCCGATACACTCATCTTT.